The present T cell receptor beta chain was sequenced within a study of blood T cells in healthy people across ages. Study observations and caveats: The long-lived group displayed more naive CD4+ cells, plus higher diversity, than the aged donors did. From one million sequenced T cells, diversity estimates were lower bounds. TCR beta diversity, measured per million T cells, fell in a roughly linear way with age.

Using a J-beta primer mix together with a sample-barcoded 5' primer, a second PCR was run for roughly 6 to 12 cycles. No fewer than 3 million CDR3-containing paired-end reads came from each sample. TCRdb itself ran the 5' RACE reads through MiXCR, one entry per CDR3 protein. The data contain roughly 650,000 distinct CDR3 sequences, about 34% of them singletons. The table lists this clonotype with a count of one. Its antigen is still unknown. This TCR was sampled from a woman over 75 in good health. Material for sequencing was blood.

The CDR3: CSVAQGQGYGYTF. The CDR3, as DNA: TGCAGCGTTGCCCAGGGGCAGGGCTATGGCTACACCTTC. This chain uses TRBV29-1 with TRBJ1-2; tentatively, D is TRBD1 (6 bases). This CDR3 spans 13 amino acids. The germline gives CDR1 SQVTM, CDR2 ANQGSEA. Trimming stripped 4 bases from V and 4 bases from J, with 13 bases between.